Listed here are 16 T cell receptor beta chains from one sample, sequenced in a study of beta chain features in type 1 diabetes. Study findings and constraints: In all four CD4+ subsets, TCRB CDR3 length was significantly, moderately reduced in type 1 diabetes.

Antigens for these TCRs are unknown. The authors reverse transcribed all of the isolated RNA, so sequencing captured expressed TCRB transcripts. Method: immunoSEQ multiplex PCR; TCRdb's copy keeps in-frame clones and lacks some. The profile covers a few hundred thousand clones, with approximately 15% appearing a single time and 0.019% taken by the ten largest. The sequencing sample was made of naive CD4+ T cells from blood. The receptors shown here come from a young man with type 1 diabetes.

The V gene is TRBV4-2, the J gene TRBJ2-7; TRBD1 agrees at 9 bases. The V gene end was trimmed by 6 bases and the J gene end by 6 bases; junction bases not matched to a gene: 3. This CDR3 comprises 12 residues. Germline V lookup: CDR1 LGHNA, CDR2 YNFKEQ. In nucleotides, the CDR3 is TGTGCCAGCAGAGGGGACAGGGCCGAGCAGTACTTC. This encodes CASRGDRAEQYF.

The rearrangement links TRBV2 to TRBJ1-5, with TRBD1 matching over 7 bases. Germline V gives CDR1 SNHLY, CDR2 FYNNEI. The CDR3 consists of 12 residues. V dropped 5 bases and J dropped 6; count of bases not matched to a gene: 1. This chain's CDR3 is CASSHRGQPQHF. CDR3 nucleotides: TGTGCCAGCAGTCACAGGGGTCAGCCCCAGCATTTT. Full variable domain (outside the CDR3, taken from reference TRBV2 and TRBJ1-5): EPEVTQTPSHQVTQMGQEVILRCVPISNHLYFYWYRQILGQKVEFLVSFYNNEISEKSEIFDDQFSVERPDGSNFTLKIRSTKLEDSAMYFCASSHRGQPQHFGDGTRLSIL.

This clone has more than one count but fewer than ten. CDR3: CASSLLAGHTGELFF. Written as DNA, the CDR3 is TGTGCCAGCAGTTTACTAGCGGGCCACACCGGGGAGCTGTTTTTT. The chain recombines TRBV7-2 with TRBJ2-2; 9 nucleotides match TRBD2. Germline V CDR1 and CDR2: SGHTA, FQGNSA. The V and J ends lost 6 bases and 3 bases, in that order; junction bases with no gene match: 5. The CDR3 extends over 15 amino acids.

Only a few counts were recorded for this clone. This chain connects TRBV7-9 to TRBJ1-6; D not certain. Trimming left V 9 bases short and J 5 bases short, with 11 bases between. CDR1 SEHNR and CDR2 FQNEAQ come from the germline V gene (reference sequence). The CDR3 sequence is 13 residues long. The CDR3 DNA reads TGTGCCAGTAAACCCGGTAATAATTCACCCCTCCACTTT. Protein product: CASKPGNNSPLHF.

With regard to this clone: The same CDR3 also results from other DNA sequences found in this sample. V and J are TRBV5-1 and TRBJ1-2, with D possibly matching TRBD1 (5 bases). The length of the CDR3 is 15 residues. Deletions cut 4 bases from V and 3 bases from J, with 16 bases between. In germline, CDR1 is SGHRS, CDR2 YFSETQ. The CDR3 region has the DNA TGCGCCAGCAGCGTGGGGGTCGGGTCCTACTATGGCTACACCTTC. This codes for CASSVGVGSYYGYTF.

In its sample, this clone was seen a few times. The chain is built from TRBV5-6 and TRBJ2-7; 8 bases are shared with TRBD2. The CDR3 has 13 amino acids. Trimming at V came to 0 bases and at J to 7 bases, leaving 3 bases not matched to a gene. Germline V gene lookup returns CDR1 SGHDT and CDR2 YYEEEE. CDR3 DNA: TGTGCCAGCAGCTTGGGGGGCGGGAGGGAGCAGTACTTC. This encodes CASSLGGGREQYF.

This clone was counted a few times. V usage is TRBV18 and J usage is TRBJ1-3; D gene unclear. V gave up 3 bases and J gave up 3 bases, with 9 bases separating them. The CDR3 contains 14 residues. Germline CDR1 reads KGHSH; CDR2 reads LQKENI. In DNA form, the CDR3 reads TGTGCCAGCTCACCCCCCCCAATTGGAAACACCATATATTTT. Translated: CASSPPPIGNTIYF.

The chain employs TRBV14 and TRBJ2-3, with 12 bases identical to TRBD2. Germline CDR1 SGHDN, CDR2 FVKESK. Trimming at V came to 1 base and at J to 3 bases, leaving 5 bases not matched to a gene. CDR3 size: 17 residues. CDR3 residues: CASSQGLAGVWTDTQYF. The CDR3 nucleotides read TGTGCCAGCAGCCAAGGACTAGCGGGAGTTTGGACAGATACGCAGTATTTT.

V gene TRBV30 combines with J gene TRBJ2-2, with a weak D call TRBD2 (6 bases). Germline values: CDR1 GTSNPN, CDR2 SVGIG (reference sequence). Trimming took 0 bases from V and 9 from J, leaving 17 bases between them. This CDR3 is built from 15 residues. This CDR3 is CAWSVRRDGSRELFF. The CDR3 DNA sequence: TGTGCCTGGAGTGTACGGCGGGATGGATCCAGGGAGCTGTTTTTT.

CDR3 nucleotide sequence: TGCGCCAGCAGCCAACCACGACAGGGGTTAAGGAATGAGCAGTTCTTC. This codes for CASSQPRQGLRNEQFF. The chain uses TRBV4-1 and TRBJ2-1; 8 nucleotides align to TRBD1. The CDR3 sequence is 16 residues long. Losses at the gene ends were 2 bases for V and 7 bases for J; bases not matched to a gene: 10. Germline V gene data show CDR1 as MGHRA and CDR2 as YSYEKL.

The J gene is TRBJ2-3, the V gene TRBV19; D may be TRBD1 (6 bases). The length of the CDR3 is 15 residues. Germline V gene lookup returns CDR1 LNHDA and CDR2 SQIVND (reference sequence). Deletions cut 5 bases from V and 6 bases from J, with 18 bases between. Written as DNA, the CDR3 is TGTGCCAGTAGTGCCCTGCTAGACAGGATGGATACGCAGTATTTT. This sequence encodes CASSALLDRMDTQYF.

The V call is TRBV19, the J call TRBJ2-7; the match to TRBD1 covers 7 bases. Germline V gene lookup returns CDR1 LNHDA and CDR2 SQIVND (reference sequence). This CDR3 region has 15 residues. Trimming removed 6 bases from V and 0 bases from J; junction bases left unmatched: 8. CDR3 nucleotide sequence: TGTGCCAGTAGCCCACAGGGGATCTTCTCCTACGAGCAGTACTTC. Translating gives CASSPQGIFSYEQYF.

V gene TRBV5-4 combines with J gene TRBJ2-6, with a tentative D call TRBD1 (6 bases). V was clipped by 10 bases and J by 8 bases, with 19 bases between them. This CDR3 contains 14 residues. Germline loops: CDR1 SGHNT, CDR2 YYREEE (reference sequence). CDR3 in amino acids: CAVNRAKGPNVLTF. CDR3 in DNA: TGTGCCGTTAACAGGGCCAAGGGTCCCAACGTCCTGACTTTC. The variable domain in full, completed from reference TRBV5-4 and TRBJ2-6, reads ETGVTQSPTHLIKTRGQQVTLRCSSQSGHNTVSWYQQALGQGPQFIFQYYREEENGRGNFPPRFSGLQFPNYSSELNVNALELDDSALYLCAVNRAKGPNVLTFGAGSRLTVL.

This clone was seen a few times. The chain carries TRBV2 and TRBJ2-5; TRBD2 might be the D (5 bases). V was cut by 4 bases and J by 10 bases, with 10 bases left in between. This CDR3 is 11 amino acids long. Germline V CDR1 and CDR2: SNHLY, FYNNEI. The CDR3 protein is CASSGISGQYF. The CDR3, as DNA: TGTGCCAGCAGTGGAATCAGCGGCCAGTACTTC.

In its sample, this clone was seen a few times. The CDR3 DNA reads as TGTGCCAGCAGAAATACAGGGCCAGCAGATACGCAGTATTTT. It is translated as CASRNTGPADTQYF. The chain carries TRBV2 and TRBJ2-3; tentatively, D is TRBD1 (6 bases). The CDR3 length is 14 residues. Looked up from germline, CDR1 is SNHLY and CDR2 is FYNNEI. Trimming stripped 6 bases from V and 4 bases from J, with 14 bases between.

V is TRBV4-2 and J is TRBJ2-7; weak D call: TRBD1 (5 bases). V lost 5 bases to trimming and J lost 5 bases, with 13 bases between them. The CDR3 contains 13 residues. The germline V gene has CDR1 LGHNA and CDR2 YNFKEQ. The CDR3 sequence is CASSLQGTHEQYF. The CDR3 coding sequence is TGTGCCAGCAGCTTGCAGGGAACCCACGAGCAGTACTTC.